What follows is one T cell receptor (beta chain) and its context. Sequencing used immunoSEQ multiplex PCR; TCRdb keeps in-frame clones, though not all of them. The table records roughly 150,000 clones, more than 70% of them present only once. This sample is part of a study of blood T cell repertoires in COVID-19. Study in general: Acute-phase and convalescent COVID-19 samples originated in the United States, Italy and Spain. In each case, the material was cDNA or gDNA derived from T cells, B-cell-depleted T cells, or PBMCs.

V gave up 3 bases and J gave up 8 bases; unmatched junction bases: 2. CDR1 and CDR2 (germline): MDHEN, SYDVKM. The CDR3 has 12 amino acids. What was sequenced was peripheral blood. The receptor comes from a woman of 80 years or more with active or convalescent COVID-19. V usage is TRBV28 and J usage is TRBJ1-1; 8 bases map to TRBD1. CDR3 sequence reads: CASSFRGREAFF. The CDR3 DNA sequence: TGTGCCAGCAGTTTCAGGGGGCGAGAAGCTTTCTTT.